Listed below are T cell receptor beta chains from one sample, sequenced in a study of blood T cells in healthy people across ages. Via MiXCR, TCRdb re-called the 5' RACE reads, giving one row per CDR3 protein. The data hold 380,000 or so distinct CDR3 sequences, with about 52% observed a single time. Specimen: blood. All receptors derive from a man in his fifties or sixties in good health. Each CDR3 is given with its conserved first and last residue. The D gene is left open where the match is weak. A clone size is listed for some rows: how often the clone was seen (once, few, many), or a class if it is expanded.

NA | NA | TRBJ2-1 | TRBV7-9 | TGTGCCAGCAGCTTAGGGATCGGGACACCTTCCTACAATGAGCAGTTCTTC | CASSLGIGTPSYNEQFF
TRBD2 | NA | TRBJ2-5 | TRBV4-1 | TGCGCCAGCAGCCAAGGACTAGCGGGGCCGACCCAGTACTTC | CASSQGLAGPTQYF
TRBD1 | few | TRBJ2-6 | TRBV12-5 | TGTGCTAGCCTAGGGGGCTTAGGTGCTGGGGCCAACGTCCTGACTTTC | CASLGGLGAGANVLTF
NA | once | TRBJ1-2 | TRBV5-4 | TGTGCCAGCAGCTTGGTACAGAGCAACTATGGCTACACCTTC | CASSLVQSNYGYTF
NA | NA | TRBJ2-1 | TRBV6-4 | TGTGCCAGCAGTTCACTGGGTGAGCAGTTCTTC | CASSSLGEQFF
NA | NA | TRBJ2-7 | TRBV20-1 | TGCAGTGCTAGAGATCCGGGATATGACGAGCAGTACTTC | CSARDPGYDEQYF
NA | NA | TRBJ1-2 | TRBV6-4 | TGTGCCAGCAGTGACAGGGGCGCGGGCTATGGCTACACCTTC | CASSDRGAGYGYTF
NA | few | TRBJ2-4 | TRBV20-1 | TGCAGTGCTGCCCCGCGGTTAGCCAAAAACATTCAGTACTTC | CSAAPRLAKNIQYF
NA | NA | TRBJ1-2 | TRBV20-1 | TGCAGTGCTAGTTCACAGGGTTTTTACTATGGCTACACCTTC | CSASSQGFYYGYTF
NA | NA | TRBJ1-1 | TRBV10-3 | TGTGCCATCAGTGAGTCGATAGCTCTGAACACTGAAGCTTTCTTT | CAISESIALNTEAFF
TRBD1 | NA | TRBJ2-7 | TRBV5-4 | TGTGCCAGCAGCTTACATGGGACAGGGAGCGAGCAGTACTTC | CASSLHGTGSEQYF
NA | NA | TRBJ1-1 | TRBV6-2/TRBV6-3 | TGTGCCAGCAACCCCCAGGGTGCTTACACTGAAGCTTTCTTT | CASNPQGAYTEAFF
TRBD2 | NA | TRBJ2-7 | TRBV6-2/TRBV6-3 | TGTGCCAGCGGGGCCAGCGGGGGGACCTACGAGCAGTACTTC | CASGASGGTYEQYF
TRBD2 | NA | TRBJ2-7 | TRBV29-1 | TGCAGCGTCGGCGGGGCGGGGGTGCCCTGGGGCGAGCAGTACTTC | CSVGGAGVPWGEQYF
NA | NA | TRBJ2-7 | TRBV6-6 | TGTGCCAGCAGTTACTCTCAGGGCTACGAGCAGTACTTC | CASSYSQGYEQYF
NA | NA | TRBJ2-3 | TRBV7-2 | TGTGCCAGCAGCCCCCCGGGGCGTGGAGATACGCAGTATTTT | CASSPPGRGDTQYF
TRBD1 | NA | TRBJ1-5 | TRBV12-3/TRBV12-4 | TGTGCCAGCAGTTCCCTCCAGGGGGCCAATCAGCCCCAGCATTTT | CASSSLQGANQPQHF
TRBD1 | NA | TRBJ2-1 | TRBV27 | TGTGCCAGCAGTCCGACCCAGCGGACAGGAAGAAATGAGCAGTTCTTC | CASSPTQRTGRNEQFF
NA | NA | TRBJ2-7 | TRBV7-2 | TGTGCCAGCAGCTTAGGCAGGGGAGGCGAGCAGTACTTC | CASSLGRGGEQYF
TRBD2 | NA | TRBJ2-3 | TRBV7-9 | TGTGCCAGCAGCTCACGGGCGCGGGAGATAACAGATACGCAGTATTTT | CASSSRAREITDTQYF
TRBD1 | NA | TRBJ1-2 | TRBV20-1 | TGCAGTGCTTCGACAGGGGGCAGGGGCTACACCTTC | CSASTGGRGYTF